This T cell receptor (beta chain) emerged from a study of cytomegalovirus exposure and HLA in healthy donors. Turning to the study itself: Out of about 170 million T cells, an earlier analysis found fewer than 140 million unique TCR beta sequences in total. Samples from HLA-typed donors yielded about 85 million unique TCRs in an early data release. The Caucasian-associated ancestry cluster contained roughly four fifths of the 398 genotyped donors.

The PCR employed 60 Vbeta primers together with 13 Jbeta primers. The method was immunoSEQ multiplex PCR; TCRdb's version includes in-frame clones alone and lacks a portion of them. This table holds 90,000 to 140,000 clones, approximately 70% found once. CDR3 size: 14 residues. Trimming took off 2 bases at V and 1 base at J, with 9 bases between the two ends. In germline, CDR1 is SGHRS, CDR2 YFSETQ. This clone was found a few times. The antigen remains unidentified. Study-wide results and caveats: Presence/absence analyses assumed roughly uniform sequencing depth across donors.

The sequence was obtained from a man aged 30 to 45 in good health and CMV-seronegative. The chain uses TRBV5-1 and TRBJ2-5, with D unresolved. Specimen: PBMCs. The CDR3 region has the DNA TGCGCCAGCAGCTTTTCGTCAGTCCAAGAGACCCAGTACTTC. It yields the protein CASSFSSVQETQYF. Complete variable domain (other parts from reference TRBV5-1 and TRBJ2-5): KAGVTQTPRYLIKTRGQQVTLSCSPISGHRSVSWYQQTPGQGLQFLFEYFSETQRNKGNFPGRFSGRQFSNSRSEMNVSTLELGDSALYLCASSFSSVQETQYFGPGTRLLVL.